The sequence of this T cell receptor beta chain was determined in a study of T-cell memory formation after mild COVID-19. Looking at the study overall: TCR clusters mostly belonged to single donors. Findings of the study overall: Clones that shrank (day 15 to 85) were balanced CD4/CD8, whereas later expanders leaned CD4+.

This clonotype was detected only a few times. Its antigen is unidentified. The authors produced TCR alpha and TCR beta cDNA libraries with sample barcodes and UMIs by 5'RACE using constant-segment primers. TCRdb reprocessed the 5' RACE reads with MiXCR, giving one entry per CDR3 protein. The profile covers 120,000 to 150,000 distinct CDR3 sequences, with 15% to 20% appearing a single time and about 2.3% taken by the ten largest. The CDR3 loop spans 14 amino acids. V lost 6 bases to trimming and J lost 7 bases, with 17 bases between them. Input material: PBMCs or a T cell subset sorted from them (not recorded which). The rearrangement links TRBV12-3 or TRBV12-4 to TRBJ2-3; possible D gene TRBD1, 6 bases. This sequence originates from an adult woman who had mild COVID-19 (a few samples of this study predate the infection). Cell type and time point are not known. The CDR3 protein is CASSPAQRGNTQYF. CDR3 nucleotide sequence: TGTGCCAGCAGCCCAGCCCAGAGGGGGAATACGCAGTATTTT.